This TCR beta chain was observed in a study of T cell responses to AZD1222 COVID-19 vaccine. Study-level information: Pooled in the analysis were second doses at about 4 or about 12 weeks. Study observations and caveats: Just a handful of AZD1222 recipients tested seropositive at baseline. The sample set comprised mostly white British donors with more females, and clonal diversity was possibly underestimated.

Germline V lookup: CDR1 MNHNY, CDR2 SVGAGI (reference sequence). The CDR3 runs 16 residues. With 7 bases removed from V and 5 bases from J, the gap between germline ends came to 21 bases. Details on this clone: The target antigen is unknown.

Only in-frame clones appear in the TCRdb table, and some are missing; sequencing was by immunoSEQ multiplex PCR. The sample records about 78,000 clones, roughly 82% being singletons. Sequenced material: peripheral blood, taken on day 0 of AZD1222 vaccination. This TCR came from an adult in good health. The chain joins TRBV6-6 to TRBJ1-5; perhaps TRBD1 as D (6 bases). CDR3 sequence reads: CASTTKTDRLYQPQHF. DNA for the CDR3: TGTGCCAGCACTACGAAAACAGACAGGCTGTATCAGCCCCAGCATTTT.